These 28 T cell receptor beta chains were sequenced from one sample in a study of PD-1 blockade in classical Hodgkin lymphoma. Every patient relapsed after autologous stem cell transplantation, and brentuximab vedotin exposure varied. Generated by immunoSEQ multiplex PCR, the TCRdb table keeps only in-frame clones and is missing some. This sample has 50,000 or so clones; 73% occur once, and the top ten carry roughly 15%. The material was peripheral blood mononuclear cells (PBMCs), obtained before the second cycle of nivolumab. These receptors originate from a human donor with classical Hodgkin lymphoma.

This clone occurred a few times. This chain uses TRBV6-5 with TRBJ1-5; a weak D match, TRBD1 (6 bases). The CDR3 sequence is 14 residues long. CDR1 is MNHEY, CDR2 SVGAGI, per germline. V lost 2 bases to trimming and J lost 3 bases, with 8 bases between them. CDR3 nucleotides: TGTGCCAGCAGTTACCAGGGGCTCAATCAGCCCCAGCATTTT. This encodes CASSYQGLNQPQHF.

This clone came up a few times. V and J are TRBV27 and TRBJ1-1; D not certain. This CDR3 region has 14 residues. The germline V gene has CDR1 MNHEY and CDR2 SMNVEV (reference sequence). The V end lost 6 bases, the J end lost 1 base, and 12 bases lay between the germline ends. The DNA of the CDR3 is TGTGCCAGCAGCCTAACCGAACAGAACACTGAAGCTTTCTTT. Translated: CASSLTEQNTEAFF.

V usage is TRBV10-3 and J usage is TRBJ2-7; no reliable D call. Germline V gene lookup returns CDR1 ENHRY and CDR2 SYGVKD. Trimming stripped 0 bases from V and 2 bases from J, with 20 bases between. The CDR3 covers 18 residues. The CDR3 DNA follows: TGTGCCATCAGTGAGTCGAACTATGCGCATTCGGTGGCCTACGAGCAGTACTTC. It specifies CAISESNYAHSVAYEQYF.

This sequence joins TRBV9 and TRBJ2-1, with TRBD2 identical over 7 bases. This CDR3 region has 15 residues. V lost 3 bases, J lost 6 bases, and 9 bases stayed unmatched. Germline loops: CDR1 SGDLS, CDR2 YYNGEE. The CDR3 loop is CASSAGGSASNEQFF. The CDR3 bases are TGTGCCAGCAGCGCCGGGGGGTCCGCCTCCAATGAGCAGTTCTTC.

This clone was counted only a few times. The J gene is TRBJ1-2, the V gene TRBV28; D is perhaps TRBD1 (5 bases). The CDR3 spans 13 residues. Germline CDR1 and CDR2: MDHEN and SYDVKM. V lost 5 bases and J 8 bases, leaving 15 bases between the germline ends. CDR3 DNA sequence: TGTGCCAGCAGTCCCCGCAGGGTTTCCGGCTACACCTTC. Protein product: CASSPRRVSGYTF.

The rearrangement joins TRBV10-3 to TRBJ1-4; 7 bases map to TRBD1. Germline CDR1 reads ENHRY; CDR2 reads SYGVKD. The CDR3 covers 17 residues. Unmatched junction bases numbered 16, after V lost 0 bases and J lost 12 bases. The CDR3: CAISESNRFLTTGELFF. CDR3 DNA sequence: TGTGCCATCAGTGAGTCGAACAGGTTTCTTACTACAGGGGAACTGTTTTTT.

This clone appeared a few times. Here the CDR3 DNA reads TGTGCCAGCAGCGCACCCCAGGTCCCCTTCTACGAGCAGTACTTC. This sequence encodes CASSAPQVPFYEQYF. This chain joins TRBV9 and TRBJ2-7; D is undetermined. The V and J ends lost 3 bases and 3 bases respectively, with 16 bases between them. CDR3 length: 15 amino acids. Germline V lookup: CDR1 SGDLS, CDR2 YYNGEE.

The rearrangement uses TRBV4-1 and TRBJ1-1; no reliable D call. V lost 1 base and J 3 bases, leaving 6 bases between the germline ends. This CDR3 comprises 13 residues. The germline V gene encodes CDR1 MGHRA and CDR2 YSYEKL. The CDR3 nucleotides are TGCGCCAGCAGCCAAGTTCAATACACTGAAGCTTTCTTT. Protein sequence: CASSQVQYTEAFF.

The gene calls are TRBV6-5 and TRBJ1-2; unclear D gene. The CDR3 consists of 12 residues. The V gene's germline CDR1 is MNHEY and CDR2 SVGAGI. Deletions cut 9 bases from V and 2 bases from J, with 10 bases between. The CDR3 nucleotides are TGTGCCAGTTCGGTTTCCAACTATGGCTACACCTTC. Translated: CASSVSNYGYTF.

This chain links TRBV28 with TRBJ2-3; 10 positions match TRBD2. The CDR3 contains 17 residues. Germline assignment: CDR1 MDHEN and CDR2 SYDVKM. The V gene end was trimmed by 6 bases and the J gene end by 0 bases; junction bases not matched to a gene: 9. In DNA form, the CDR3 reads TGTGCCAGCAGCTATCCCGGACTAGCGGAGAGCACAGATACGCAGTATTTT. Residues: CASSYPGLAESTDTQYF.

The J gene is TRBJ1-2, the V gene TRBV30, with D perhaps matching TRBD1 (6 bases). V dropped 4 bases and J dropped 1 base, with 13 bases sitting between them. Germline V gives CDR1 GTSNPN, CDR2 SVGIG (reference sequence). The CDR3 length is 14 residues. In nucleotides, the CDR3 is TGTGCCTGGAAGAGGGACACGATTAACTATGGCTACACCTTC. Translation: CAWKRDTINYGYTF.

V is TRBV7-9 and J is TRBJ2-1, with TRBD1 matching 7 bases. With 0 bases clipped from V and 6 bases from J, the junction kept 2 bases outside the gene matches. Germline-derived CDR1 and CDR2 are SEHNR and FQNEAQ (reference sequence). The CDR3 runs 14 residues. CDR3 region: CASSLAGQANEQFF. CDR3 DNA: TGTGCCAGCAGCTTAGCCGGACAGGCCAATGAGCAGTTCTTC.

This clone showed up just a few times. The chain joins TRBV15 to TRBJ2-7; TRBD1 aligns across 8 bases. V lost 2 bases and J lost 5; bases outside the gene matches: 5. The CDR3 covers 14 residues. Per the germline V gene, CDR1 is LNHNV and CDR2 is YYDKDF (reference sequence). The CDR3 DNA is TGTGCCACCAGCAGAAGGGGACAGGCGAACGAGCAGTACTTC. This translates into CATSRRGQANEQYF.

CDR3 nucleotide sequence: TGCAGCGTTGAAGAAGGGATGAGGACTGAAGCTTTCTTT. Translation: CSVEEGMRTEAFF. The rearrangement links TRBV29-1 to TRBJ1-1; D gene ambiguous. In germline, CDR1 is SQVTM, CDR2 ANQGSEA. This CDR3 contains 13 residues. V was clipped by 0 bases and J by 5 bases, with 10 bases between them.

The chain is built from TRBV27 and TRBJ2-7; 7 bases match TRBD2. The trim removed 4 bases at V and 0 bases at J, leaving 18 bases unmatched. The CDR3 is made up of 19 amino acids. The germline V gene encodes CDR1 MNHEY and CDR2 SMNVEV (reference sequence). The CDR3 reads CASSYYPPRAGVTSYEQYF. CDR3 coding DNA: TGTGCCAGCAGTTATTACCCCCCCAGGGCGGGAGTAACCTCCTACGAGCAGTACTTC.

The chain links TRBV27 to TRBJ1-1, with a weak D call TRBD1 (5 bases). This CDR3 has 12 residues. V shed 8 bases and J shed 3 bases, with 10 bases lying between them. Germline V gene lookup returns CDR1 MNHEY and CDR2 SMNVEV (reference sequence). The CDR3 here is CASGGRDTEAFF. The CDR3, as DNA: TGTGCCAGCGGGGGGAGAGACACTGAAGCTTTCTTT.

CDR3 DNA sequence: TGTGCCAGCAGGAGGGTTGGGGCCAATGAGCAGTTCTTC. Protein: CASRRVGANEQFF. V usage is TRBV7-9 and J usage is TRBJ2-1; the D call may be TRBD1 or TRBD2 (5 bases each). The CDR3 runs to 13 residues. With 6 bases removed from V and 6 bases from J, the gap between germline ends came to 12 bases. Looked up from germline, CDR1 is SEHNR and CDR2 is FQNEAQ (reference sequence).

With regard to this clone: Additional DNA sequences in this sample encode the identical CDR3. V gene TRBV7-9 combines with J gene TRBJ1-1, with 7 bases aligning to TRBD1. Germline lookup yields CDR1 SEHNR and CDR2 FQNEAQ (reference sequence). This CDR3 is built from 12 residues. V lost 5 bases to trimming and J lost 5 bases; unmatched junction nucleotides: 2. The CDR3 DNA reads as TGTGCCAGCAGCCCCAGGGGGACTGAAGCTTTCTTT. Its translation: CASSPRGTEAFF.

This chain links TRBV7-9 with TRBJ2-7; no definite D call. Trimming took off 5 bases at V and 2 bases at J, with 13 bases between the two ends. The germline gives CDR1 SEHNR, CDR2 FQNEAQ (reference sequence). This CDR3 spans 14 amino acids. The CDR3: CASSPGRTTYEQYF. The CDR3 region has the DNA TGTGCCAGCAGCCCCGGACGCACGACCTACGAGCAGTACTTC.

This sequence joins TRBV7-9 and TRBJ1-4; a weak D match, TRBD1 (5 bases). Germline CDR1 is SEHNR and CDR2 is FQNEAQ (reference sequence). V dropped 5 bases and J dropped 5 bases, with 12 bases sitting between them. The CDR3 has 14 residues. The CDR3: CASSPGLNNEKLFF. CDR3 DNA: TGTGCCAGCAGCCCGGGACTTAACAATGAAAAACTGTTTTTT.

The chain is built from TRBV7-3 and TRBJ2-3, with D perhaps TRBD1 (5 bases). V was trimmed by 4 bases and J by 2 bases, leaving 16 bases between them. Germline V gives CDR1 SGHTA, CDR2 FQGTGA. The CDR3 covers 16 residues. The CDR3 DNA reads TGTGCCAGCAGCTCACCCTCCGCAGGGATCACAGATACGCAGTATTTT. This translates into CASSSPSAGITDTQYF.

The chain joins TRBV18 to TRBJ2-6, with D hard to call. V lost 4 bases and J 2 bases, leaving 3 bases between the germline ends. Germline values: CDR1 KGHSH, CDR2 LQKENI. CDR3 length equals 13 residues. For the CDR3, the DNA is TGTGCCAGCTCACTTACTGGGGCCAACGTCCTGACTTTC. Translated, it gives CASSLTGANVLTF.

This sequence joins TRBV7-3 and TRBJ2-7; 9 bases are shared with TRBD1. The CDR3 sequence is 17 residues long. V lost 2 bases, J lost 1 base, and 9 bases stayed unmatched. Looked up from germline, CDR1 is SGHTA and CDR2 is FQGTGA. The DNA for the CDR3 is TGTGCCAGCAGCTTAGGTCCGGGACAGGGCTTTTCCTACGAGCAGTACTTC. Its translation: CASSLGPGQGFSYEQYF.

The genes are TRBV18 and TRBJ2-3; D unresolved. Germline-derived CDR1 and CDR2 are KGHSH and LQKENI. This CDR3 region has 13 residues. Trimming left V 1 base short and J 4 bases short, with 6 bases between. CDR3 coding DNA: TGTGCCAGCTCACCACTTCTGGCAGATACGCAGTATTTT. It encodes CASSPLLADTQYF.

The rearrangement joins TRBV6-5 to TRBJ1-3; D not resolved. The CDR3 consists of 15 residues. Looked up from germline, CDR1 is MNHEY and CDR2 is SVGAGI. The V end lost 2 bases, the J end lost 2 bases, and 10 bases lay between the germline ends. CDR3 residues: CASSYGQATGNTIYF. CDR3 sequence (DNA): TGTGCCAGCAGTTACGGGCAGGCCACTGGAAACACCATATATTTT.

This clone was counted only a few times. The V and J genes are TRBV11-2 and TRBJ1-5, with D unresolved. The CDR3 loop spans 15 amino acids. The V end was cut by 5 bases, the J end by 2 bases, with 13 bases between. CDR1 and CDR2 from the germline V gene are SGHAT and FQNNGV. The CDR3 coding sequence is TGTGCCAGCAGCCCTTCGCGGGGTGGCAATCAGCCCCAGCATTTT. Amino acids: CASSPSRGGNQPQHF.

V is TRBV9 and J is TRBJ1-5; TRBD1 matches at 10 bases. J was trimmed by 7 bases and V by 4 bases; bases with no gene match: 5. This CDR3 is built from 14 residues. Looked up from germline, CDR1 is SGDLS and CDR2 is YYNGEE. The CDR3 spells CASSPRTGGQPQHF. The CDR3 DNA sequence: TGTGCCAGCAGCCCGCGGACAGGGGGACAGCCCCAGCATTTT. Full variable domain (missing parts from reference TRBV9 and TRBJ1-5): DSGVTQTPKHLITATGQRVTLRCSPRSGDLSVYWYQQSLDQGLQFLIQYYNGEERAKGNILERFSAQQFPDLHSELNLSSLELGDSALYFCASSPRTGGQPQHFGDGTRLSIL.

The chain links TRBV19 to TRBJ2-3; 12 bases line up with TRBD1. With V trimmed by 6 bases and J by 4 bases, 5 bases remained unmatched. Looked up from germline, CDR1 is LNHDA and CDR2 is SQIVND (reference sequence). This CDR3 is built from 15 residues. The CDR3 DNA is TGTGCCAGTAGAGCGGGGACAGGGGGCCCAGATACGCAGTATTTT. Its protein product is CASRAGTGGPDTQYF.